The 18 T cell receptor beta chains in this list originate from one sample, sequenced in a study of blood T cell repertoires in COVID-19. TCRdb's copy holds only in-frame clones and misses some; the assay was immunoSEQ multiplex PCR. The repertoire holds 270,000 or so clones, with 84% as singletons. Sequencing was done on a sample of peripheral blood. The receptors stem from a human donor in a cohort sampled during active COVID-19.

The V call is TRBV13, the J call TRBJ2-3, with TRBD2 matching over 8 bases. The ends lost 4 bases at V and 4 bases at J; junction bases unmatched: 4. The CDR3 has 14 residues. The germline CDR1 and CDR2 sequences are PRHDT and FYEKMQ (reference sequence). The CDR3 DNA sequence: TGTGCCAGCAGCTCCGGACTAGCCCCAGATACGCAGTATTTT. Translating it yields CASSSGLAPDTQYF.

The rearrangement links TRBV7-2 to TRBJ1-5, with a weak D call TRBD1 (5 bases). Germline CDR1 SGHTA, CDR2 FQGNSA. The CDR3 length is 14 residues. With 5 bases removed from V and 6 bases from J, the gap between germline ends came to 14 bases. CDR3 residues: CASSQRQGGQPQHF. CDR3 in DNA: TGTGCCAGCAGCCAACGGCAGGGTGGTCAGCCCCAGCATTTT.

The CDR3: CASSDTGTGGGELFF. The CDR3 nucleotides are TGCGCCAGCAGTGATACAGGGACAGGCGGCGGGGAGCTGTTTTTT. This chain connects TRBV10-1 to TRBJ2-2, with 8 bases lining up with TRBD1. Looked up from germline, CDR1 is WNHNN and CDR2 is SYGVQD (reference sequence). The CDR3 length is 15 residues. V lost 3 bases, J lost 7 bases, and 7 bases stayed unmatched.

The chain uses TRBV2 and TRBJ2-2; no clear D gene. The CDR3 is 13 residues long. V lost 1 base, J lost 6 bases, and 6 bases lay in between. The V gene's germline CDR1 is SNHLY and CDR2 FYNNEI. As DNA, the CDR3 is TGTGCCAGCAGTGAAGTTTGGCCCGGGGAGCTGTTTTTT. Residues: CASSEVWPGELFF.

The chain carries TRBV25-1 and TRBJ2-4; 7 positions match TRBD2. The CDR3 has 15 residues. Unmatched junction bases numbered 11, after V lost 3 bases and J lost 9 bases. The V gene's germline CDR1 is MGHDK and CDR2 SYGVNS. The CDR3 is CASSDVKAGESIQYF. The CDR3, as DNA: TGTGCCAGCAGTGACGTCAAGGCGGGAGAGTCCATTCAGTACTTC.

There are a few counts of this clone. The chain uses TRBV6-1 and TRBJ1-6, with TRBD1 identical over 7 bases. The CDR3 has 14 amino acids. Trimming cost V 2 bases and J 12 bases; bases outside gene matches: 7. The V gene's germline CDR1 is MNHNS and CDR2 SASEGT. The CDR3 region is CASSEFFTGEPLHF. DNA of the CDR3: TGTGCCAGCAGTGAATTCTTCACAGGGGAACCCCTCCACTTT.

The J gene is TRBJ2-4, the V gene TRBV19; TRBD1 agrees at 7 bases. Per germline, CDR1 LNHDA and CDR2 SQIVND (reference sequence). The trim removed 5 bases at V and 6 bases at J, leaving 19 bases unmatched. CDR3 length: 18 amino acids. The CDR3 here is CASSPIFSRGQVGNIQYF. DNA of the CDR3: TGTGCCAGTAGTCCTATCTTCTCAAGGGGGCAAGTGGGAAACATTCAGTACTTC.

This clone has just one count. The CDR3 DNA reads TGTGCCAGCAGTCACAGGGACTATGGCTACACCTTC. Translating gives CASSHRDYGYTF. The chain combines TRBV6-5 with TRBJ1-2; possible D gene TRBD1, 6 bases. The germline gives CDR1 MNHEY, CDR2 SVGAGI. V lost 5 bases and J 3 bases, leaving 7 bases between the germline ends. The CDR3 is 12 amino acids.

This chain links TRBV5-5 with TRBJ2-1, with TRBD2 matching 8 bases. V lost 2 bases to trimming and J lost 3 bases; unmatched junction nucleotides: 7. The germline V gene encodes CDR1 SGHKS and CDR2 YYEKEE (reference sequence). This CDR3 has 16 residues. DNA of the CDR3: TGTGCCAGCAGCTTAGGAGCGGGAGCTGGCTACAATGAGCAGTTCTTC. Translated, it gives CASSLGAGAGYNEQFF.

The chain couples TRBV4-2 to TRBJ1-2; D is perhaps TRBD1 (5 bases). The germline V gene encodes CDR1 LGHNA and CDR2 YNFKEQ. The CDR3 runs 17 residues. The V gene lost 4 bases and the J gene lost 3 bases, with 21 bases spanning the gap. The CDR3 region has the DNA TGTGCCAGCAGCCCCCGGACATTAAATCCCTATTACTATGGCTACACCTTC. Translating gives CASSPRTLNPYYYGYTF.

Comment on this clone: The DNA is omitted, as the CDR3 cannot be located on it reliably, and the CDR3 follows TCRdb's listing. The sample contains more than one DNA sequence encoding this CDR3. The CDR3 sequence: CASSSSGYEQYF. V and J are TRBV6-2 or TRBV6-3 and TRBJ2-7; the table names TRBD2, a call not compared with the DNA. The CDR3 spans 12 amino acids, including both terminal residues. Germline V gives CDR1 MNHEY, CDR2 SVGEGT.

Here the CDR3 reads CASSIDREEGYTF. The CDR3 bases are TGTGCCAGTAGTATAGACAGGGAAGAAGGCTACACCTTC. V usage is TRBV19 and J usage is TRBJ1-2; D might be TRBD1 (5 bases). V lost 0 bases and J 8 bases, leaving 10 bases between the germline ends. The germline CDR1 and CDR2 sequences are LNHDA and SQIVND (reference sequence). The CDR3 consists of 13 residues.

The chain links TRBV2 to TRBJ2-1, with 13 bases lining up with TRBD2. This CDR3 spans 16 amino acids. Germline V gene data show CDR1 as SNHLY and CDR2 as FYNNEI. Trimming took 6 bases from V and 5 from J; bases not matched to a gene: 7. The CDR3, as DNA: TGTGCCAGCAGCCCTCCGGGACTAGCGGGAAACAATGAGCAGTTCTTC. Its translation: CASSPPGLAGNNEQFF. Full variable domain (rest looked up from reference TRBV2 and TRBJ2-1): EPEVTQTPSHQVTQMGQEVILRCVPISNHLYFYWYRQILGQKVEFLVSFYNNEISEKSEIFDDQFSVERPDGSNFTLKIRSTKLEDSAMYFCASSPPGLAGNNEQFFGPGTRLTVL.

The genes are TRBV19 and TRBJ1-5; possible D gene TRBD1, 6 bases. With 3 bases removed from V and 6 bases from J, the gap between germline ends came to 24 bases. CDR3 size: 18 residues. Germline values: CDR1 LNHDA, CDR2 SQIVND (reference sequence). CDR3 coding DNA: TGTGCCAGTAGTATCAGGCAGGGAGGGGGGCATGGGGCTCAGCCCCAGCATTTT. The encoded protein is CASSIRQGGGHGAQPQHF.

CDR3: CASSEQRGNEQFF. The CDR3 DNA follows: TGTGCCAGCAGTGAACAGCGGGGCAATGAGCAGTTCTTC. The chain has TRBV6-4 and TRBJ2-1, with 7 bases matching TRBD2. V shed 3 bases and J 6 bases; nucleotides not matched to a gene: 2. Germline V gene data show CDR1 as MRHNA and CDR2 as SNTAGT. This CDR3 region has 13 residues.

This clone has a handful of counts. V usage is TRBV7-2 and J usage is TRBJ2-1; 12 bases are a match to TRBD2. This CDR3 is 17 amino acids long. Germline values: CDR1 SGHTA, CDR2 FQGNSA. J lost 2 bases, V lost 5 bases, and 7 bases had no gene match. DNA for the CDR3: TGTGCCAGCAGCCAACGACTAGCGGGAGAGGCCTACAATGAGCAGTTCTTC. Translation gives CASSQRLAGEAYNEQFF.

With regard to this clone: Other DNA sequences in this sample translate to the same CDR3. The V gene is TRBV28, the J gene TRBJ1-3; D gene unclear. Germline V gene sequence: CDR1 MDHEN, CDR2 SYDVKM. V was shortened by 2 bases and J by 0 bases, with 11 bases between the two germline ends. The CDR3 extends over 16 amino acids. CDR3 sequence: CASSLVPGSSGNTIYF. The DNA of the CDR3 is TGTGCCAGCAGTTTAGTGCCGGGAAGCTCTGGAAACACCATATATTTT.

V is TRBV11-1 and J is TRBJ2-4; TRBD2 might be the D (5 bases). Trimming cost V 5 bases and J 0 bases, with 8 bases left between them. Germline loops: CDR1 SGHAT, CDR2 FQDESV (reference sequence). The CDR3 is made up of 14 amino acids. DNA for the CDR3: TGTGCCAGCAGCCAAGGACTAGCCAAAAACATTCAGTACTTC. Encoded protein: CASSQGLAKNIQYF.